The entry below describes one T cell receptor (beta chain). Its antigen is undetermined. Sequencing targeted expressed TCRB transcripts, as all isolated RNA had been reverse transcribed. Sequenced by immunoSEQ multiplex PCR; TCRdb stores in-frame clones only, minus some. Found here are roughly 610,000 clones, 15% to 17% of them singletons; the top ten hold 0.07% to 0.095%. Markers CD45RO/CCR7/CD25/CD127/CD95/CD27 served to sort CD4+ naive, central memory, regulatory and stem cell-like memory cells. The record originates from a study of beta chain features in type 1 diabetes. Study-wide context: Patients did not differ from healthy donors in age, gender or cell yield. Notes on the study in general: The study found that naive, central memory and Treg TCRB repertoires appeared more similar in patients than in healthy donors. Shorter TCRB CDR3s, moderately but significantly so, marked every one of the four CD4+ subsets in Type 1 diabetes patients.

The CDR3 contains 11 residues. Looked up from germline, CDR1 is SNHLY and CDR2 is FYNNEI. J lost 9 bases, V lost 6 bases, and 4 bases had no gene match. Sequenced input: naive CD4+ T cells from blood. This TCR was recovered from a man in his late teens or twenties in good health. The genes are TRBV2 and TRBJ1-2, with 7 bases fitting TRBD1. The CDR3 region has the DNA TGTGCCAGCAGAGACAGGGTTCGCTACACCTTC. It yields the protein CASRDRVRYTF.